This TCR beta chain was sequenced in a study of T cell responses to AZD1222 COVID-19 vaccine. This clone was counted between two and nine times. Its antigen remains unknown. Between the trimmed V and J ends, which lost 3 bases and 1 base, there was a span of 12 bases. CDR1 is LNHNV, CDR2 YYDKDF, per germline (reference sequence). This CDR3 has 15 amino acids. The assay was immunoSEQ multiplex PCR, and TCRdb's table has in-frame clones only and misses some. The sample shows fewer than 200,000 clones, about 90% of them seen only once. Study-level points and caveats: The study sampled repertoires only after the peak T cell response. White British donors predominated, females outnumbered males, and clonal diversity was possibly underestimated. The study identified only a handful of AZD1222 recipients as seropositive at baseline. With dominance at 160-218 and 743-854, vaccine-associated CD4 TCRs spanned spike.

The chain is built from TRBV15 and TRBJ1-2; D gene unclear. The sequence was obtained from an adult in good health. Specimen: peripheral blood, collected on day 0 of MenACWY control vaccination. DNA for the CDR3: TGTGCCACCAGCAGCTCGACCAAAATTAACTATGGCTACACCTTC. Translated, it gives CATSSSTKINYGYTF.